This T cell receptor beta chain was captured in a study of blood T cells in healthy people across ages. The CDR3 runs to 13 residues. Trimming left V 8 bases short and J 1 base short, with 10 bases between. From germline, CDR1 is SNHLY and CDR2 FYNNEI. The authors ran a second PCR of 7 to 11 cycles using a sample-barcoded 5' primer and a J-beta primer mix. One entry per CDR3 protein results from TCRdb running MiXCR on the 5' RACE reads. The data contain about 1.8 million distinct CDR3 sequences, roughly 52% of them singletons. The sequence was collected from a woman between 40 and 55 years old in good health. The chain recombines TRBV2 with TRBJ2-3; D may be TRBD2 (6 bases). Sequencing input: blood. CDR3 loop: CASPGVRTDTQYF. DNA of the CDR3: TGTGCCAGCCCGGGGGTACGCACAGATACGCAGTATTTT.